Listed below are T cell receptor beta chains from one sample, sequenced in a study of T cells after yellow fever vaccination. TCRdb reprocessed the 5' RACE reads with MiXCR, giving one entry per CDR3 protein. Of about 320,000 distinct CDR3 sequences listed, 6.8% are singletons. The starting material was PBMCs, obtained about 49 days after the first yellow fever vaccination. All receptors come from a man younger than 35 who received the YFV17D yellow fever vaccine. Each CDR3 is given with its conserved first and last residue. Fields, in order: CDR3 protein, CDR3 DNA, J gene, clone size, D gene, V gene. A D gene is named only where the DNA matches it firmly. Clone size, where shown, is once, few, many, or a class for clones that have expanded.

CDR3 protein: CASRAPYNEQFF
CDR3 DNA: TGTGCGTCCAGGGCCCCCTACAATGAGCAGTTCTTC
J gene: TRBJ2-1
clone size: NA
D gene: NA
V gene: TRBV12-3/TRBV12-4

CDR3 protein: CASREESTDTQYF
CDR3 DNA: TGTGCCAGCAGGGAGGAGAGCACAGATACGCAGTATTTT
J gene: TRBJ2-3
clone size: NA
D gene: NA
V gene: TRBV7-9

CDR3 protein: CASGTSGGSYEQYF
CDR3 DNA: TGTGCCAGTGGGACTAGCGGGGGGTCATACGAGCAGTACTTC
J gene: TRBJ2-7
clone size: NA
D gene: TRBD2
V gene: TRBV19

CDR3 protein: CASSQSGQTSNQPQHF
CDR3 DNA: TGTGCCAGCAGCCAGAGTGGTCAGACCAGCAATCAGCCCCAGCATTTT
J gene: TRBJ1-5
clone size: few
D gene: NA
V gene: TRBV4-2

CDR3 protein: CASSLYSESTNEKLFF
CDR3 DNA: TGTGCCAGCAGCTTGTATTCAGAGTCAACTAATGAAAAACTGTTTTTT
J gene: TRBJ1-4
clone size: few
D gene: NA
V gene: TRBV5-6

CDR3 protein: CASSSNEGIRYGYTF
CDR3 DNA: TGTGCCAGCAGCTCCAATGAAGGGATACGTTATGGCTACACCTTC
J gene: TRBJ1-2
clone size: NA
D gene: NA
V gene: TRBV9

CDR3 protein: CASSQGRGQFF
CDR3 DNA: TGCGCCAGCAGCCAGGGGAGGGGGCAGTTCTTC
J gene: TRBJ2-1
clone size: few
D gene: TRBD2
V gene: TRBV4-1

CDR3 protein: CASSVQAGGNTEAFF
CDR3 DNA: TGTGCCAGCTCGGTCCAGGCGGGGGGGAACACTGAAGCTTTCTTT
J gene: TRBJ1-1
clone size: few
D gene: NA
V gene: TRBV18

CDR3 protein: CASIPTGGEVGNEQFF
CDR3 DNA: TGTGCCAGTATTCCTACAGGGGGCGAAGTTGGGAATGAGCAGTTCTTC
J gene: TRBJ2-1
clone size: NA
D gene: TRBD1
V gene: TRBV28

CDR3 protein: CASSPEVSGNTIYF
CDR3 DNA: TGTGCCAGCAGCCCGGAGGTCTCTGGAAACACCATATATTTT
J gene: TRBJ1-3
clone size: many
D gene: NA
V gene: TRBV5-8

CDR3 protein: CASSLVGRTEAFF
CDR3 DNA: TGTGCCAGCAGCTTAGTGGGTCGCACTGAAGCTTTCTTT
J gene: TRBJ1-1
clone size: NA
D gene: NA
V gene: TRBV7-2

CDR3 protein: CASSPTGVGNTIYF
CDR3 DNA: TGTGCCAGCAGCCCCACGGGGGTAGGAAACACCATATATTTT
J gene: TRBJ1-3
clone size: few
D gene: NA
V gene: TRBV11-2

CDR3 protein: CASSTVWGTEAFF
CDR3 DNA: TGTGCCAGCAGCACAGTCTGGGGCACTGAAGCTTTCTTT
J gene: TRBJ1-1
clone size: NA
D gene: NA
V gene: TRBV6-2/TRBV6-3

CDR3 protein: CASSRTRQGVFGYTF
CDR3 DNA: TGTGCCAGCAGCCGCACGCGACAGGGGGTCTTTGGCTACACCTTC
J gene: TRBJ1-2
clone size: few
D gene: TRBD1
V gene: TRBV6-1

CDR3 protein: CSARDLGGSAYEQYF
CDR3 DNA: TGCAGTGCTAGAGACCTTGGGGGGTCCGCCTACGAGCAGTACTTC
J gene: TRBJ2-7
clone size: many
D gene: NA
V gene: TRBV20-1

CDR3 protein: CASSLEPGTGFGVNEQFF
CDR3 DNA: TGTGCCAGCAGCTTAGAGCCGGGGACAGGGTTCGGCGTGAATGAGCAGTTCTTC
J gene: TRBJ2-1
clone size: many
D gene: TRBD1
V gene: TRBV11-2

CDR3 protein: CASSFVGDLSQETQYF
CDR3 DNA: TGTGCCAGCAGCTTTGTAGGAGACCTTTCCCAAGAGACCCAGTACTTC
J gene: TRBJ2-5
clone size: NA
D gene: NA
V gene: TRBV5-4

CDR3 protein: CSVERTGDENIQYF
CDR3 DNA: TGCAGCGTTGAACGGACAGGGGATGAAAACATTCAGTACTTC
J gene: TRBJ2-4
clone size: many
D gene: TRBD1
V gene: TRBV29-1

CDR3 protein: CASSFPQGINTGELFF
CDR3 DNA: TGCGCCAGCAGCTTCCCACAGGGGATCAACACCGGGGAGCTGTTTTTT
J gene: TRBJ2-2
clone size: NA
D gene: TRBD1
V gene: TRBV5-1

CDR3 protein: CATTPRPRGGTYNEQFF
CDR3 DNA: TGTGCCACCACCCCCAGACCCCGGGGGGGCACCTACAATGAGCAGTTCTTC
J gene: TRBJ2-1
clone size: many
D gene: TRBD2
V gene: TRBV15

CDR3 protein: CASAGPGARTDTQYF
CDR3 DNA: TGTGCCAGCGCAGGCCCGGGGGCGCGCACAGATACGCAGTATTTT
J gene: TRBJ2-3
clone size: NA
D gene: NA
V gene: TRBV6-1

CDR3 protein: CASSFARDSYNEQFF
CDR3 DNA: TGTGCCAGCAGCTTTGCCAGGGATTCCTACAATGAGCAGTTCTTC
J gene: TRBJ2-1
clone size: NA
D gene: NA
V gene: TRBV5-5

CDR3 protein: CASSYRWAYEQYF
CDR3 DNA: TGTGCCAGCAGTTACAGGTGGGCCTACGAGCAGTACTTC
J gene: TRBJ2-7
clone size: NA
D gene: NA
V gene: TRBV6-2/TRBV6-3

CDR3 protein: CASRTGVNTGELFF
CDR3 DNA: TGTGCCAGCAGGACAGGGGTGAACACCGGGGAGCTGTTTTTT
J gene: TRBJ2-2
clone size: few
D gene: TRBD1
V gene: TRBV7-3

CDR3 protein: CASSDSGGGETQYF
CDR3 DNA: TGTGCCAGCAGTGACAGCGGGGGAGGGGAGACCCAGTACTTC
J gene: TRBJ2-5
clone size: few
D gene: TRBD2
V gene: TRBV2

CDR3 protein: CSARRLAGLNAAETQYF
CDR3 DNA: TGCAGTGCTAGAAGACTAGCGGGGCTTAATGCAGCCGAGACCCAGTACTTC
J gene: TRBJ2-5
clone size: NA
D gene: TRBD2
V gene: TRBV20-1

CDR3 protein: CASSYSGYTEAFF
CDR3 DNA: TGTGCCAGCAGTTACTCGGGGTACACTGAAGCTTTCTTT
J gene: TRBJ1-1
clone size: NA
D gene: NA
V gene: TRBV6-2/TRBV6-3

CDR3 protein: CASSEGQGQGTEAFF
CDR3 DNA: TGTGCCAGCAGCGAAGGACAGGGACAGGGCACTGAAGCTTTCTTT
J gene: TRBJ1-1
clone size: few
D gene: TRBD1
V gene: TRBV7-3

CDR3 protein: CAISVGGRGDRDTQYF
CDR3 DNA: TGTGCCATCAGTGTTGGAGGGCGGGGGGACAGAGATACGCAGTATTTT
J gene: TRBJ2-3
clone size: NA
D gene: NA
V gene: TRBV10-3